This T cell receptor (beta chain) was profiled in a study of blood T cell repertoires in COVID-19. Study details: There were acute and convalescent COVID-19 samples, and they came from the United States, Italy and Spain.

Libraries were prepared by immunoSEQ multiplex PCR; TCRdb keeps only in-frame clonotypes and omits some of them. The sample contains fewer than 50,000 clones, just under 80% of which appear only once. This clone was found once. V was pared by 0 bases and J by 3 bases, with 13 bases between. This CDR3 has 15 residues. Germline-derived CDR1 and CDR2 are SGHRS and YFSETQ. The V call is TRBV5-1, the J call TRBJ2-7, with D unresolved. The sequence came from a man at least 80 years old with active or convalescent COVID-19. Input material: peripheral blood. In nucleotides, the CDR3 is TGCGCCAGCAGCTTGGATTCGCTTGCACTCTACGAGCAGTACTTC. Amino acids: CASSLDSLALYEQYF.